Listed here is a single TCR beta chain. No antigen is known for it. The sample holds no much larger clone one base away, and base qualities are not on file. This sample is drawn from a study of T-cell memory formation after mild COVID-19 (dated by TCRdb to the early 2020s). Background on the whole study: TCR sequence clusters from the two donors were largely donor specific. In a couple of donors, T-cell clones that expanded and contracted after mild COVID-19 were followed by sequencing TCRalpha and TCRbeta repertoires longitudinally. Two young, previously healthy adult volunteers, one female and one male, were included in the cohort.

TCRdb lists the instrument as Illumina NovaSeq 6000. TCRalpha and TCRbeta cDNA libraries were built by 5'RACE with constant-segment primers, adding sample barcodes and unique molecular identifiers. RNA was extracted from every sample with Trizol reagent. Libraries were amplified in two PCR steps, with a second sample barcode and Illumina TruSeq adapters added in the second step. Sequencing of libraries was performed on an Illumina NovaSeq with 2 x 150 bp paired-end reads. The authors' pipeline ran thus. Reads were demultiplexed and collapsed into UMI-guided consensus sequences with migec v1.2.7. Using mixcr v2.1.11, UMI consensuses were aligned to TRA and TRB V and J templates and then assembled into clonotypes. Expanded or contracted clonotypes were those called significant by both edgeR and NoisET, with noise models trained on biological replicates. For edgeR calls, the cutoffs were a false discovery rate-adjusted p below 0.01 and a log2 fold-change threshold of 1. As an exploratory analysis of dynamics, max-normalized trajectories of the 1000 most abundant clonotypes were examined with PCA combined with hierarchical clustering. Separately sequenced CD4+ and CD8+ repertoires were used to assign a CD4 or CD8 phenotype to each responding clone. TCRdb itself trimmed the public reads at Q25 with fastp, ran MiXCR and retained productive beta chains. Merged by CDR3 protein, the rows form single entries marked with the most common genes and DNA. These V and J calls are TCRdb output, not the study's own analysis. The sample table contains some 350,000 distinct CDR3 sequences; only one count was recorded for approximately 12% of them. The ten top clones hold over 20% of the sample.

Summary of the overall study and its limitations: SARS-CoV-2 specificity of the second-wave clones peaking on day 37 was not confirmed. Only two mild cases were covered by the study, and larger cohorts that include severe cases with pre-infection samples were considered necessary. Contracting CD4+ clones were located mainly in the CM and EM memory subsets, whereas CD8+ clones were found to be enriched in EMRA. The detection of some responding clones in pre-infection memory suggests that pre-existing cross-reactive memory T cells joined the SARS-CoV-2 response. Clones contracting from day 15 to 85 had balanced CD4/CD8 phenotypes, while a second wave expanding from day 15 to 37 was biased towards CD4+.

PBMCs were isolated by Ficoll-Paque density gradient centrifugation. Sequenced input: PBMCs or a T cell subset sorted from them (not recorded which). This sequence originates from a man aged 18 to 29 who had mild COVID-19 (a few samples of this study predate the infection). The sample titles of this study are shuffled in the database, so cell type and time point are left out; the donor was told from shared clones.

The CDR3 amino acid sequence is: CASSSNVKLFF. The DNA reads as follows: TGTGCCAGCAGTTCAAACGTGAAACTGTTTTTT. The chain employs TRBV28 and TRBJ1-4, with an unclear D gene assignment. Trimming at the junction amounts to 4 bases on V and 11 bases on J, and the germline ends lie 8 bases apart. The CDR3 contains 11 residues, cysteine and phenylalanine counted. The kept DNA is CDR3 alone, 33 bases in frame from the first base. Based on the germline V gene, the CDR1 and CDR2 sequences are MDHEN and SYDVKM. Extended through the reference TRBV28 and TRBJ1-4 proteins, this CDR3 yields the full variable domain: DVKVTQSSRYLVKRTGEKVFLECVQDMDHENMFWYRQDPGLGLRLIYFSYDVKMKEKGDIPEGYSVSREKKERFSLILESASTNQTSMYLCASSSNVKLFFGSGTQLSVL.